This paragraph reports one TCR beta chain. RNA was extracted from bulk tissue without any cell sorting. Distant lung tissue was collected more than 3 cm away from the tumor edge. The data were taken from a study of tumor and adjacent non-tumor tissue in lung cancer. The germline V gene encodes CDR1 SEHNR and CDR2 FQNEAQ (reference sequence). The CDR3 length is 14 residues. Losses at the gene ends were 9 bases for V and 3 bases for J; bases not matched to a gene: 10. Three rounds of nested PCR, following a modified ARM-PCR protocol, produced the TCRbeta library. TCRdb recomputed calls from the multiplex PCR reads with MiXCR, one row per CDR3 protein. The sample lists tens of thousands of distinct CDR3 sequences, 76% occurring once.

Sample: distant non-tumor lung tissue. This receptor was taken from a man between 65 and 85 years old with non-small cell lung cancer. The genes are TRBV7-9 and TRBJ2-5, with 7 bases that match TRBD1. The DNA of the CDR3 is TGTGCCAGTAGCGATACGACAGGGAAAGAGACCCAGTACTTC. This translates into CASSDTTGKETQYF.